This entry describes one T cell receptor (beta chain). What it binds is unknown. These data belong to a study of blood T cells in healthy people across ages. Whole-study results and caveats: Per-million-T-cell TCR beta diversity fell roughly linearly with age. CMV infection status of these donors was not known.

CDR3 length: 14 amino acids. Germline V CDR1 and CDR2: KGHDR, SFDVKD. Unmatched junction bases numbered 7, after V lost 7 bases and J lost 5 bases. The second PCR ran 7 to 11 cycles with a sample-barcoded 5' primer and J-beta primers. The yield of each sample was at least 2.5 million CDR3-containing paired-end reads. One entry per CDR3 protein, called by TCRdb with MiXCR from the 5' RACE reads. The sample has about a million distinct CDR3 sequences; roughly 51% are singletons. Sample: blood. The gene calls are TRBV24-1 and TRBJ2-3; the match to TRBD2 covers 8 bases. This sequence originates from a woman aged 55 to 70 in good health. CDR3 nucleotide sequence: TGTGCCACCAGAAATAGCGGGGACGGAGATACGCAGTATTTT. Protein sequence: CATRNSGDGDTQYF.